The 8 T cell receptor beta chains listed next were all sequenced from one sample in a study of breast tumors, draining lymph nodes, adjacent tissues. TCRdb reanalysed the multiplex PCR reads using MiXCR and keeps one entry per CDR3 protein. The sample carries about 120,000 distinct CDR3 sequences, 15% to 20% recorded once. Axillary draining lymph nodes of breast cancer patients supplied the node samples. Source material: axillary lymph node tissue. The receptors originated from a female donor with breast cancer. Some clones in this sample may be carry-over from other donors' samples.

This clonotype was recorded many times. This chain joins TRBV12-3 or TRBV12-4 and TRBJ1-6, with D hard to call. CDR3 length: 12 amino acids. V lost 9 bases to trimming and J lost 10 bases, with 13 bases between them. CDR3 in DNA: TGTGCCAGTGGGTCGGGATACTCACCCCTCCACTTT. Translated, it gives CASGSGYSPLHF.

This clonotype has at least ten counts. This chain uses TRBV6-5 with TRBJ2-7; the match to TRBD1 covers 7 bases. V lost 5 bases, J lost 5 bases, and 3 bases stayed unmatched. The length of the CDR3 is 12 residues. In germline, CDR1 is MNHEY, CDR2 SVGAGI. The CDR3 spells CASSNRGNEQYF. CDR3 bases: TGTGCCAGCAGTAACAGGGGAAACGAGCAGTACTTC.

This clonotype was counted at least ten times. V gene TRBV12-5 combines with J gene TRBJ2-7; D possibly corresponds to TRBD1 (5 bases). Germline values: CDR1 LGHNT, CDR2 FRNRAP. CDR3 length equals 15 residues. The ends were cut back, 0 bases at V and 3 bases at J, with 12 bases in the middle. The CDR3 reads CASGLVVRANYEQYF. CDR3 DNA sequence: TGTGCTAGTGGTTTGGTTGTCAGGGCCAACTACGAGCAGTACTTC.

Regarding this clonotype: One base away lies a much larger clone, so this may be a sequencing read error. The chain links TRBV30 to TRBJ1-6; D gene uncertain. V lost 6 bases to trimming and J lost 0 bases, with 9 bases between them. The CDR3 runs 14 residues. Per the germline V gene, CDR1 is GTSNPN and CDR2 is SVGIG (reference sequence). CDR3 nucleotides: TGTGCCTGTAACCCGAGCTCCTATAATTCACCCCTCCACTTT. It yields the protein CACNPSSYNSPLHF.

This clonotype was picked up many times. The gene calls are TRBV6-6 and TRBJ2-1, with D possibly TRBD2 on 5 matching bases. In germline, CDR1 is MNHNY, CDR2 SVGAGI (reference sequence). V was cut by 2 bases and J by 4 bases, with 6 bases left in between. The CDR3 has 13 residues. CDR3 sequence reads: CASSYEGYNEQFF. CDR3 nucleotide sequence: TGTGCCAGCAGTTACGAGGGATACAATGAGCAGTTCTTC.

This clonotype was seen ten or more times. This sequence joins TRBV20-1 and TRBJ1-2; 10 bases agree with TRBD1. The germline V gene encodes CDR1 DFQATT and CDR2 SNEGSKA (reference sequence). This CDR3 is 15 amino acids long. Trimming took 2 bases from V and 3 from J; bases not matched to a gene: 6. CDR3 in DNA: TGCAGTGCTAGACCCCCGACAGGGGGCGACTATGGCTACACCTTC. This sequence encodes CSARPPTGGDYGYTF.

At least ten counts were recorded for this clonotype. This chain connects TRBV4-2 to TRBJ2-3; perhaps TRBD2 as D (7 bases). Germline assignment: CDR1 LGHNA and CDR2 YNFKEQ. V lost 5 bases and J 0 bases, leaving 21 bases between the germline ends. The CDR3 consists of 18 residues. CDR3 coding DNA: TGTGCCAGCAGCTCTCAGAGGGCGGGGGCAGCTAGCACAGATACGCAGTATTTT. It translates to CASSSQRAGAASTDTQYF.

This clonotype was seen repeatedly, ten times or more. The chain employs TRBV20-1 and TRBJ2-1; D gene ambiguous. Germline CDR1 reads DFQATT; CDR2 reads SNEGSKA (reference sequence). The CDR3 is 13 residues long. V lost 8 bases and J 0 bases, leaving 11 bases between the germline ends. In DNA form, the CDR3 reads TGCAGTTTTACCCAGAGCTCCTACAATGAGCAGTTCTTC. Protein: CSFTQSSYNEQFF.